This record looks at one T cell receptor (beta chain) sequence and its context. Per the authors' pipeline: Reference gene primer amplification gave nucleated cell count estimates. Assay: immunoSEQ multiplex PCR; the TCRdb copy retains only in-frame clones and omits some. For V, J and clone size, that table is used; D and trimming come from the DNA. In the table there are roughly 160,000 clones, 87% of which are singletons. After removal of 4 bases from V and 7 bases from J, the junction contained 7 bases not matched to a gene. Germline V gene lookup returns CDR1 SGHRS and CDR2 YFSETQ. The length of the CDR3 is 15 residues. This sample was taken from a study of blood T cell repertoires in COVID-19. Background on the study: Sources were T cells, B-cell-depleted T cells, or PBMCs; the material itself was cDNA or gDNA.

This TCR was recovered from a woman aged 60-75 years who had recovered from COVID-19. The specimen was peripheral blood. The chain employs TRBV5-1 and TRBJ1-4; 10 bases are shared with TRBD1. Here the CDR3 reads CASSEGTGEGEKLFF. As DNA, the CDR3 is TGCGCCAGCAGCGAGGGGACAGGGGAAGGTGAAAAACTGTTTTTT.